Listed below are T cell receptor beta chains from one sample, sequenced in a study of blood T cell repertoires in COVID-19. Generated by immunoSEQ multiplex PCR, the TCRdb table keeps only in-frame clones and is missing some. The table lists 260,000 or so clones, around 88% of them singletons. Sequencing was carried out using peripheral blood. These receptors were obtained from a man of 80 years or more with acute or convalescent COVID-19. The CDR3 runs from the conserved cysteine through the conserved F or W. D genes are given only for firm matches. The listing skips clone size in some rows; elsewhere it reads once, few, many or a size class.

J,length,V,size,D,DNA,CDR3
TRBJ2-5,15,TRBV28,NA,TRBD1,TGTGCCAGCAGTTTAGTCAGGGGGACGCAAGAGACCCAGTACTTC,CASSLVRGTQETQYF
TRBJ1-2,11,TRBV7-9,NA,NA,TGTGCCAGCAGCCTAGTATATGGCTACACCTTC,CASSLVYGYTF
TRBJ1-5,12,TRBV27,few,NA,TGTGCCAGCAGTTTCGCGGGGGCAGCCTTGAATTTT,CASSFAGAALNF
TRBJ2-6,15,TRBV7-2,NA,NA,TGTGCCAGCAGCATAGGGGTTAGCGGGGCCAACGTCCTGACTTTC,CASSIGVSGANVLTF
TRBJ2-7,15,TRBV19,NA,TRBD1,TGTGCCAGTAGTACCGGGACAGGGATCCCCTACGAGCAGTACTTC,CASSTGTGIPYEQYF
TRBJ2-7,14,TRBV18,few,NA,TGTGCCAGCTCACCACCACAGGGTTATCACGAGCAGTACTTC,CASSPPQGYHEQYF
TRBJ1-3,14,TRBV19,NA,NA,TGTGCCAGTAGTTTACAGGGCTCTGGAAACACCATATATTTT,CASSLQGSGNTIYF
TRBJ2-1,15,TRBV5-1,NA,NA,TGCGCCAGCAGCTTGGATGCGGGGACCTACAATGAGCAGTTCTTC,CASSLDAGTYNEQFF
TRBJ1-4,16,TRBV2,NA,NA,TGTGCCAGCAGTGAAGGTATGGAGGGGCCTAATGAAAAACTGTTTTTT,CASSEGMEGPNEKLFF
TRBJ1-2,15,TRBV3-1/TRBV3-2,NA,TRBD1,TGTGCCAGCAGCAGGCGGGACAGGGGGAACTATGGCTACACCTTC,CASSRRDRGNYGYTF
TRBJ1-2,14,TRBV7-2,NA,TRBD1,TGTGCCAGCGAGACAGGGTCGAACTTCTATGGCTACACCTTC,CASETGSNFYGYTF
TRBJ2-3,12,TRBV4-2,many,NA,TGTGCCAGCAGCCAAATAACAGATACGCAGTATTTT,CASSQITDTQYF
TRBJ2-7,17,TRBV5-1,NA,TRBD2,TGCGCCAGCAGCTTGGATTCTCGTCCTAGCGGAACCTACGAGCAGTACTTC,CASSLDSRPSGTYEQYF
TRBJ1-1,14,TRBV3-1/TRBV3-2,NA,NA,TGTGCCAGCAGCCAAGGTCAGGGCCGCCCTGAAGCTTTCTTT,CASSQGQGRPEAFF
TRBJ1-2,11,TRBV30,NA,NA,TGTGCCTGGAGTCCCGGAGCCGGCTACACCTTC,CAWSPGAGYTF
TRBJ2-3,15,TRBV11-1,NA,NA,TGTGCCAGCAGCCCCCAGGCTAGCGGCACAGATACGCAGTATTTT,CASSPQASGTDTQYF
TRBJ2-2,12,TRBV28,NA,NA,TGTGCCGGACAGTCGAACACCGGGGAGCTGTTTTTT,CAGQSNTGELFF
TRBJ1-2,13,TRBV11-2,NA,NA,TGTGCCAGCAGCTTAGCTGTTACTCTAGGCTACACCTTC,CASSLAVTLGYTF
TRBJ2-5,16,TRBV11-2,NA,NA,TGTGCCAGCAGCTTAGGAGGGACACTATCTAAAGAGACCCAGTACTTC,CASSLGGTLSKETQYF